This T cell receptor (beta chain) was found in a study of control samples from healthy donors and cancer patients. Here immunoSEQ multiplex PCR was the method, and the copy in TCRdb shows in-frame clones only, minus some. This table has about 65,000 clones, just over 90% appearing once. This CDR3 contains 15 residues. Germline CDR1 LGHDT, CDR2 YNNKEL (reference sequence). The V gene end was trimmed by 4 bases and the J gene end by 2 bases; junction bases not matched to a gene: 5. V gene TRBV3-1 (or the pseudogene TRBV3-2) combines with J gene TRBJ2-5; 9 nucleotides line up with TRBD1. This receptor was taken from a woman aged 50 to 60 with colorectal cancer. Sequencing input: PBMCs. CDR3 nucleotides: TGTGCCAGCAGCCCGACAGGGGGGTTTCAAGAGACCCAGTACTTC. Amino acid sequence: CASSPTGGFQETQYF.